Shown below are 12 T cell receptor beta chains from a single sample sequenced in a study of cytomegalovirus exposure and HLA in healthy donors. PCR amplification relied on 60 Vbeta primers (plus 13 Jbeta primers). Using immunoSEQ multiplex PCR, the repertoire was profiled, and TCRdb retains in-frame clones only, with some absent. The sample yields 90,000 to 150,000 clones, more than 65% seen once. Input material: PBMCs. The receptors derive from a woman aged 18-29 years in good health and CMV-seronegative.

A word on this clone: The same CDR3 is also encoded by other DNA sequences in this sample. J is TRBJ1-2 and V is TRBV5-1; 9 positions agree with TRBD1. Trimming removed 4 bases from V and 3 bases from J; junction bases left unmatched: 4. The germline CDR1 and CDR2 sequences are SGHRS and YFSETQ. The CDR3 loop spans 14 amino acids. CDR3 region: CASSLGQGYYGYTF. The CDR3 bases are TGCGCCAGCAGCCTGGGACAGGGATACTATGGCTACACCTTC.

The rearrangement uses TRBV25-1 and TRBJ1-5; 8 positions agree with TRBD1. The CDR3 contains 15 residues. J lost 5 bases, V lost 3 bases, and 6 bases had no gene match. Germline V gene data show CDR1 as MGHDK and CDR2 as SYGVNS. CDR3 DNA: TGTGCCAGCAGTGAGGCCGGACAGGGCTATCAGCCCCAGCATTTT. Translation gives CASSEAGQGYQPQHF.

This chain joins TRBV5-1 and TRBJ1-1, with 8 nucleotides matching TRBD1. The germline V gene has CDR1 SGHRS and CDR2 YFSETQ. This CDR3 has 14 amino acids. V dropped 4 bases and J dropped 2; count of bases not matched to a gene: 4. CDR3 nucleotide sequence: TGCGCCAGCAGCCGGGGACAGGCCAACACTGAAGCTTTCTTT. It is translated as CASSRGQANTEAFF.

Details on this clone: The junction does not match germline at one end; this may be a read error. The V call is TRBV6-4, the J call TRBJ2-4; a weak D match, TRBD2 (7 bases). CDR3 length: 18 residues. Germline V CDR1 and CDR2: MRHNA, SNTAGT. CDR3 region: CASSDSKGGTRTKNSQYF. Written as DNA, the CDR3 is TGTGCCAGCAGTGACTCGAAGGGGGGGACTCGAACCAAAAACAGTCAGTACTTC.

V and J are TRBV6-5 and TRBJ2-2; possible D gene TRBD1, 5 bases. The V and J ends lost 0 bases and 4 bases respectively, with 9 bases between them. This CDR3 comprises 15 residues. Germline CDR1 reads MNHEY; CDR2 reads SVGAGI. DNA for the CDR3: TGTGCCAGCAGTTACTCGCCAGGGTTCACCGGGGAGCTGTTTTTT. It codes for CASSYSPGFTGELFF.

This clone occurred a few times. The chain carries TRBV7-9 and TRBJ2-2; tentative D call: TRBD1 (6 bases). From germline, CDR1 is SEHNR and CDR2 FQNEAQ (reference sequence). V was shortened by 3 bases and J by 2 bases, with 16 bases between the two germline ends. This CDR3 comprises 17 residues. The CDR3 region is CASSFSGLGANTGELFF. The CDR3 nucleotides are TGTGCCAGCAGCTTTTCCGGGCTGGGGGCAAACACCGGGGAGCTGTTTTTT.

The CDR3 region is CASQGAGTYEQYF. Here the CDR3 DNA reads TGTGCCAGCCAGGGGGCTGGGACCTACGAGCAGTACTTC. V and J are TRBV27 and TRBJ2-7, with 8 bases fitting TRBD1. The CDR3 runs 13 residues. V lost 8 bases to trimming and J lost 2 bases; unmatched junction nucleotides: 5. Germline values: CDR1 MNHEY, CDR2 SMNVEV (reference sequence).

The chain uses TRBV4-3 and TRBJ2-7; no definite D call. The CDR3 runs to 15 residues. Deletions cut 2 bases from V and 4 bases from J, with 15 bases between. Looked up from germline, CDR1 is LGHNA and CDR2 is YSLEER. The CDR3 loop reads CASSQSWAARYEQYF. CDR3 nucleotide sequence: TGCGCCAGCAGCCAATCGTGGGCAGCCCGTTACGAGCAGTACTTC.

This chain links TRBV18 with TRBJ1-5, with 9 bases matching TRBD1. CDR1 and CDR2 from the germline V gene are KGHSH and LQKENI. The J segment lost 5 bases and the V segment lost 1 base, leaving 3 bases of the junction unmatched. This CDR3 has 15 amino acids. Here the CDR3 DNA reads TGTGCCAGCTCACCACTGAGACAGGGGGATCAGCCCCAGCATTTT. It encodes CASSPLRQGDQPQHF.

The CDR3 coding sequence is TGTGCCAGCAGTTCCCCCTCGACAGGGTCGGGGGAGCAGTACTTC. Its translation: CASSSPSTGSGEQYF. The rearrangement links TRBV27 to TRBJ2-7, with TRBD1 matching over 7 bases. This CDR3 spans 15 amino acids. From germline, CDR1 is MNHEY and CDR2 SMNVEV (reference sequence). After removal of 4 bases from V and 7 bases from J, the junction contained 13 bases not matched to a gene.

The chain joins TRBV27 to TRBJ1-5; 8 bases map to TRBD1. The germline V gene has CDR1 MNHEY and CDR2 SMNVEV (reference sequence). V gave up 6 bases and J gave up 0 bases; unmatched junction bases: 13. The CDR3 length is 18 residues. The CDR3 DNA sequence: TGTGCCAGCAGCCTAAGGAGACAGGGGAGGAATAGCAATCAGCCCCAGCATTTT. Amino acids: CASSLRRQGRNSNQPQHF.

The CDR3 DNA follows: TGTGCCAGCAGCCTCCACCTCGGGTTCCCAGATACGCAGTATTTT. This sequence encodes CASSLHLGFPDTQYF. V is TRBV14 and J is TRBJ2-3; D uncertain. V lost 4 bases and J lost 4, with 15 bases in between. The germline V gene has CDR1 SGHDN and CDR2 FVKESK. The CDR3 contains 15 residues.